Listed here are 29 T cell receptor beta chains from one sample, sequenced in a study of T cells in Graves' hyperthyroidism and ophthalmopathy (dated by TCRdb to the late 2010s). The receptor library was made with multiplex PCR. TCRdb lists the instrument as Illumina HiSeq 2000. The TCR beta CDR3 regions were amplified from the RNA transcripts. A first-round RT-PCR of the TCR CDR3 used the HTBI primer set with the Qiagen OneStep RT-PCR kit. The public reads were reprocessed in TCRdb via fastp at Q25 and MiXCR, keeping in-frame beta chains. Entries are consolidated by CDR3 protein sequence, retaining the most common genes and DNA. This sample lists 500,000 to 650,000 distinct CDR3 sequences; approximately 49% were detected once. The top ten constitute roughly 45% of the sample. The specimen sequenced was peripheral blood or thyroid tissue (not recorded which). These receptors were taken from an adult woman with Graves' disease, either hyperthyroidism or ophthalmopathy (not recorded which).

This clonotype was recorded many times. The V and J genes are TRBV19 and TRBJ1-1; TRBD1 matches at 7 bases. Germline-derived CDR1 and CDR2 are LNHDA and SQIVND (reference sequence). The CDR3 is 15 residues long. V was pared by 5 bases and J by 1 base, with 7 bases of the junction left unmatched. Written as DNA, the CDR3 is TGTGCCAGTAGTGTACCGGGACAGACGAACACTGAAGCTTTCTTT. Its translation: CASSVPGQTNTEAFF.

This clonotype was detected ten times or more. The J gene is TRBJ2-7, the V gene TRBV5-1; 8 bases match TRBD1. The CDR3 consists of 14 residues. The V gene end was trimmed by 3 bases and the J gene end by 5 bases; junction bases not matched to a gene: 7. Germline lookup yields CDR1 SGHRS and CDR2 YFSETQ. The CDR3: CASSSRQGANEQYF. For the CDR3, the DNA is TGCGCCAGCAGCTCCCGGCAGGGGGCAAACGAGCAGTACTTC. Full variable domain (outside the CDR3, taken from reference TRBV5-1 and TRBJ2-7): KAGVTQTPRYLIKTRGQQVTLSCSPISGHRSVSWYQQTPGQGLQFLFEYFSETQRNKGNFPGRFSGRQFSNSRSEMNVSTLELGDSALYLCASSSRQGANEQYFGPGTRLTVT.

V is TRBV5-1 and J is TRBJ1-2; D remains unclear. CDR1 is SGHRS, CDR2 YFSETQ, per germline. The V end was cut by 0 bases, the J end by 2 bases, with 8 bases between. The CDR3 is 14 residues long. CDR3 region: CASSLADGNYGYTF. The CDR3 nucleotides read TGCGCCAGCAGCTTGGCCGATGGGAACTATGGCTACACCTTC.

This clonotype was counted many times. The J gene is TRBJ1-4, the V gene TRBV20-1; D uncertain. The V gene's germline CDR1 is DFQATT and CDR2 SNEGSKA (reference sequence). The V end lost 5 bases, the J end lost 4 bases, and 14 bases lay between the germline ends. This CDR3 region has 14 residues. CDR3 sequence (DNA): TGCAGTGCTGCCCCCGTGGCCTTTAATGAAAAACTGTTTTTT. The encoded protein is CSAAPVAFNEKLFF.

The CDR3 is CASSVTGTTYEQYF. The CDR3 bases are TGTGCCAGCAGCGTAACAGGGACAACCTACGAGCAGTACTTC. This chain uses TRBV9 with TRBJ2-7, with D perhaps TRBD1 (6 bases). This CDR3 is built from 14 residues. The V end lost 1 base, the J end lost 2 bases, and 10 bases lay between the germline ends. Per germline, CDR1 SGDLS and CDR2 YYNGEE.

In this sample, this clonotype turned up a few times. V gene TRBV4-1 combines with J gene TRBJ2-7, with 7 nucleotides matching TRBD1. Germline V gene data show CDR1 as MGHRA and CDR2 as YSYEKL. The CDR3 loop spans 14 amino acids. Unmatched junction bases numbered 2, after V lost 0 bases and J lost 3 bases. The CDR3 loop is CASSQDTGDYEQYF. The CDR3 DNA reads as TGCGCCAGCAGCCAAGATACAGGGGACTACGAGCAGTACTTC.

Regarding this clonotype: The final CDR3 position lacks the conserved phenylalanine or tryptophan, pointing to a likely read error. The limits of the CDR3 on the DNA are not certain, so only TCRdb's listed CDR3 is given. The rearrangement uses TRBV10-3 and TRBJ2-6; the D segment call TRBD2 is taken from the table without a DNA check. The CDR3 extends over 10 residues, inclusive of both ends. CDR1 ENHRY and CDR2 SYGVKD come from the germline V gene. The CDR3 loop is CAISGGLAGS.

V is TRBV7-9 and J is TRBJ1-3, with D maybe TRBD1 (6 bases). This CDR3 has 13 residues. With 5 bases removed from V and 7 bases from J, the gap between germline ends came to 12 bases. Germline CDR1 and CDR2: SEHNR and FQNEAQ (reference sequence). DNA for the CDR3: TGTGCCAGCAGCACCAACACAGGGAACACCATATATTTT. Translating it yields CASSTNTGNTIYF.

This clonotype came up a few times. The rearrangement uses TRBV9 and TRBJ2-5; D tentatively fits TRBD1 or TRBD2 (5 bases each). The CDR3 spans 14 residues. V was trimmed by 3 bases and J by 2 bases, leaving 11 bases between them. CDR1 SGDLS and CDR2 YYNGEE come from the germline V gene. CDR3 loop: CASSAWDGQETQYF. The CDR3 DNA sequence: TGTGCCAGCAGCGCTTGGGACGGACAAGAGACCCAGTACTTC.

V usage is TRBV20-1 and J usage is TRBJ1-5; 8 bases align to TRBD1. Germline CDR1 reads DFQATT; CDR2 reads SNEGSKA (reference sequence). The CDR3 length is 13 residues. V lost 2 bases and J lost 14; bases outside the gene matches: 11. CDR3: CSARLGTGAYEHF. The CDR3 nucleotides read TGCAGTGCTAGACTCGGGACAGGCGCCTACGAGCATTTT.

About this clonotype itself: No conserved phenylalanine or tryptophan is present at the end of the CDR3, so a read error is the likely explanation. It is unclear where the CDR3 begins or ends on the DNA, so no DNA is shown, and the CDR3 is as TCRdb lists it. The gene calls are TRBV10-3 and TRBJ2-7; the D call TRBD2 from the table was never checked on the DNA. A total of 12 residues make up the CDR3, ends included. CDR1 is ENHRY, CDR2 SYGVKD, per germline. CDR3 sequence reads: CAISESISGVWL.

V gene TRBV15 combines with J gene TRBJ1-6, with TRBD1 matching 10 bases. V lost 3 bases, J lost 6 bases, and 2 bases stayed unmatched. The germline V gene encodes CDR1 LNHNV and CDR2 YYDKDF (reference sequence). The CDR3 consists of 15 residues. CDR3 sequence (DNA): TGTGCCACCAGCAGGTGGACAGGGGGTAATTCACCCCTCCACTTT. This gives the protein CATSRWTGGNSPLHF. Filled out from reference TRBV15 and TRBJ1-6, the complete variable domain reads DAMVIQNPRYQVTQFGKPVTLSCSQTLNHNVMYWYQQKSSQAPKLLFHYYDKDFNNEADTPDNFQSRRPNTSFCFLDIRSPGLGDTAMYLCATSRWTGGNSPLHFGNGTRLTVT.

This clonotype was detected ten times or more. For the CDR3, the DNA is TGTGCCAGCAGTGATTTAAACAGGGGCATCCAAGAGACCCAGTACTTC. Translation: CASSDLNRGIQETQYF. The chain has TRBV25-1 and TRBJ2-5, with TRBD1 matching over 7 bases. Germline V gene sequence: CDR1 MGHDK, CDR2 SYGVNS. With 3 bases clipped from V and 1 base from J, the junction kept 8 bases outside the gene matches. CDR3 length: 16 residues.

CDR3: CATSDTGTGSNQPQHF. As DNA, the CDR3 is TGTGCCACCAGTGACACCGGGACAGGGAGCAATCAGCCCCAGCATTTT. The J gene is TRBJ1-5, the V gene TRBV24-1, with 9 positions matching TRBD1. Germline lookup yields CDR1 KGHDR and CDR2 SFDVKD. The trim removed 4 bases at V and 1 base at J, leaving 4 bases unmatched. The CDR3 is 16 residues long.

This clonotype has a single count. This rearrangement joins TRBV5-6 to TRBJ2-5, with D perhaps TRBD1 or TRBD2 (7 bases each). The CDR3 runs 15 residues. The ends were cut back, 5 bases at V and 5 bases at J, with 19 bases in the middle. Germline CDR1 reads SGHDT; CDR2 reads YYEEEE. The CDR3 region is CASRPNRGGHETQYF. CDR3 sequence (DNA): TGTGCCAGCAGGCCTAACAGGGGAGGGCACGAGACCCAGTACTTC.

V usage is TRBV29-1 and J usage is TRBJ1-1; D is ambiguous. CDR1 and CDR2 from the germline V gene are SQVTM and ANQGSEA. The CDR3 extends over 13 amino acids. V dropped 2 bases and J dropped 4 bases, with 11 bases sitting between them. The CDR3 nucleotides read TGCAGCGTTGAAATGAGTCAGCCCACTGAAGCTTTCTTT. Its translation: CSVEMSQPTEAFF.

This clonotype showed up just a few times. The chain employs TRBV7-2 and TRBJ1-2; unclear D gene. This CDR3 contains 13 residues. V lost 0 bases and J 8 bases, leaving 10 bases between the germline ends. Germline V gene data show CDR1 as SGHTA and CDR2 as FQGNSA. CDR3 nucleotide sequence: TGTGCCAGCAGCTTAGCAAGGGCGGGAGGCTACACCTTC. This encodes CASSLARAGGYTF.

CDR3 DNA sequence: TGTGCCAGCAGCCCAGGCCGGCGGCAAGAGACCCAGTACTTC. Its translation: CASSPGRRQETQYF. The chain recombines TRBV7-9 with TRBJ2-5; D uncertain. This CDR3 region has 14 residues. Trimming pared 5 bases from V and 2 bases from J, leaving 12 bases between. The germline V gene has CDR1 SEHNR and CDR2 FQNEAQ (reference sequence).

As to this clonotype: Germline is not matched at one junction end, which may reflect a read error. The gene calls are TRBV15 and TRBJ2-2, with 10 bases fitting TRBD2. The germline gives CDR1 LNHNV, CDR2 YYDKDF (reference sequence). There are 17 residues in the CDR3. Here the CDR3 reads CATGSESGRGNTGELFF. CDR3 DNA sequence: TGTGCCACCGGCAGCGAGAGCGGGAGGGGGAACACCGGGGAGCTGTTTTTT.

This clonotype has a count of ten or more. The rearrangement uses TRBV7-9 and TRBJ2-5; D remains unclear. V lost 1 base to trimming and J lost 0 bases, with 9 bases between them. The CDR3 loop spans 15 amino acids. Germline CDR1 reads SEHNR; CDR2 reads FQNEAQ (reference sequence). This CDR3 reads CASSLGSSNQETQYF. The CDR3 bases are TGTGCCAGCAGCTTAGGCAGTAGTAACCAAGAGACCCAGTACTTC.

Points on this clonotype: No conserved phenylalanine or tryptophan ends this CDR3, so it is likely a read error. The chain carries TRBV2 and TRBJ1-1, with D possibly TRBD1 on 6 matching bases. This CDR3 has 15 amino acids. Trimming removed 10 bases at V and 2 bases at J, with 20 bases between. Germline V gene data show CDR1 as SNHLY and CDR2 as FYNNEI. The CDR3 reads CATSRGEGVNTEAFL. Written as DNA, the CDR3 is TGTGCCACCAGCAGAGGGGAGGGGGTAAACACTGAAGCTTTCCTT.

This clonotype was seen a few times. This sequence joins TRBV6-5 and TRBJ2-7; a weak D match, TRBD1 (6 bases). The CDR3 covers 15 residues. Germline CDR1 and CDR2: MNHEY and SVGAGI. Trimming stripped 10 bases from V and 4 bases from J, with 23 bases between. DNA of the CDR3: TGTGCCATCAGACCTCCGGACAGAAAGCCTTACGAGCAGTACTTC. Its translation is CAIRPPDRKPYEQYF.

This clonotype was counted at least ten times. J is TRBJ1-1 and V is TRBV29-1; 7 bases are a match to TRBD1. V shed 4 bases and J 1 base; nucleotides not matched to a gene: 3. Germline V gives CDR1 SQVTM, CDR2 ANQGSEA. The CDR3 sequence is 13 residues long. CDR3 residues: CSVAGQRNTEAFF. The CDR3 bases are TGCAGCGTTGCGGGACAGAGGAACACTGAAGCTTTCTTT. The whole variable domain, filled in from reference TRBV29-1 and TRBJ1-1, reads SAVISQKPSRDICQRGTSLTIQCQVDSQVTMMFWYRQQPGQSLTLIATANQGSEATYESGFVIDKFPISRPNLTFSTLTVSNMSPEDSSIYLCSVAGQRNTEAFFGQGTRLTVV.

The gene calls are TRBV5-1 and TRBJ2-3; TRBD2 is a possible D gene (5 bases). Germline CDR1 is SGHRS and CDR2 is YFSETQ. CDR3 length equals 14 residues. The V end lost 6 bases, the J end lost 0 bases, and 11 bases lay between the germline ends. The CDR3 protein is CASMRAMSTDTQYF. CDR3 DNA sequence: TGCGCCAGCATGAGGGCAATGAGCACAGATACGCAGTATTTT.

This clonotype appeared many times. The rearrangement uses TRBV6-1 and TRBJ1-3, with no clear D. The V end lost 5 bases, the J end lost 0 bases, and 11 bases lay between the germline ends. This CDR3 has 15 amino acids. The germline CDR1 and CDR2 sequences are MNHNS and SASEGT. Here the CDR3 reads CASSPHTSSGNTIYF. The CDR3 DNA is TGTGCCAGCAGTCCCCATACGAGCTCTGGAAACACCATATATTTT.

About this clonotype: Likely a read error: the CDR3 ends without its conserved phenylalanine or tryptophan. No DNA is shown, since the ends of the CDR3 on it are uncertain; the CDR3 is the one TCRdb lists. The V and J genes are TRBV5-1 and TRBJ2-6; TRBD2 reflects the table's D call only, with no check against the DNA. Germline CDR1 SGHRS, CDR2 YFSETQ. Termini included, the CDR3 measures 10 amino acids. CDR3 amino acids: CASSTIAGTT.

The V gene is TRBV29-1, the J gene TRBJ1-2; 9 nucleotides match TRBD1. There are 13 residues in the CDR3. Trimming cost V 8 bases and J 6 bases; bases outside gene matches: 10. Germline V CDR1 and CDR2: SQVTM, ANQGSEA. The CDR3 DNA reads as TGCAGCCTTTGGACAGGGGAGGATAATGGCTACACCTTC. Protein: CSLWTGEDNGYTF.

The gene calls are TRBV7-2 and TRBJ2-5, with a weak D call TRBD2 (5 bases). V lost 0 bases and J 5 bases, leaving 16 bases between the germline ends. Germline CDR1 and CDR2: SGHTA and FQGNSA. There are 16 residues in the CDR3. The CDR3 coding sequence is TGTGCCAGCAGCTTAGCAGGCTCGGGGAATTGGGAGACCCAGTACTTC. It translates to CASSLAGSGNWETQYF.

The genes are TRBV2 and TRBJ2-7; tentative D call: TRBD1 (5 bases). The germline CDR1 and CDR2 sequences are SNHLY and FYNNEI. There are 12 residues in the CDR3. Trimming pared 6 bases from V and 3 bases from J, leaving 9 bases between. CDR3 DNA sequence: TGTGCCAGCAGACAGGAGAACTACGAGCAGTACTTC. Amino acids: CASRQENYEQYF.